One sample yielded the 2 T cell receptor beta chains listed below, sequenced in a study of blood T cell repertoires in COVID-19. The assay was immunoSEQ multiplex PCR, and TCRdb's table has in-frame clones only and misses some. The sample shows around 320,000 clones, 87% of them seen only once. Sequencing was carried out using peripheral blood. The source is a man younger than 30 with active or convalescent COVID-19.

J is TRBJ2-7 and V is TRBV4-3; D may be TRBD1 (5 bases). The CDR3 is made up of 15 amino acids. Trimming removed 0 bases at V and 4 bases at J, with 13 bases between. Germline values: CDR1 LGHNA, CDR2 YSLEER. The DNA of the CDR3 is TGCGCCAGCAGCCAAGAAGTCGGCAGGGTTTACGAGCAGTACTTC. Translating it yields CASSQEVGRVYEQYF.

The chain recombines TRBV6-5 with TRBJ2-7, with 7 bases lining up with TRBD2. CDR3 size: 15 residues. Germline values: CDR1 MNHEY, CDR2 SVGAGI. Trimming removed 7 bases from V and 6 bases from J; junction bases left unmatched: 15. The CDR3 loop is CASTPGGGEVLEQYF. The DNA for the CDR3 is TGTGCCAGCACCCCGGGAGGCGGGGAGGTTCTCGAGCAGTACTTC.